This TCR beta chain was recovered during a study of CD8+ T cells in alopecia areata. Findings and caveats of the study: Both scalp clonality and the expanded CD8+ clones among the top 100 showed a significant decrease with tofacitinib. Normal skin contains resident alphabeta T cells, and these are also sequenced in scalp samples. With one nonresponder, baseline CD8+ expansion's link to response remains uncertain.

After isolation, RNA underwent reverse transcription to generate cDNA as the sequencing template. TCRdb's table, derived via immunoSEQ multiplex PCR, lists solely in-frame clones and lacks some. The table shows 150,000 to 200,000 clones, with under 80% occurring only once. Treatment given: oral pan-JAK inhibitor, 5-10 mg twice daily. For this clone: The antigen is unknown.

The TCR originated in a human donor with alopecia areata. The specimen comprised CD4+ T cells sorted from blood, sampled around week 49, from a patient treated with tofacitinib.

The DNA of the CDR3 is TGTGCCTGGAGTGTACACAGCCCCACCTACGAGCAGTACTTC. Translation: CAWSVHSPTYEQYF. V and J are TRBV30 and TRBJ2-7, with D unresolved. The CDR3 extends over 14 amino acids. Between the trimmed V and J ends, which lost 0 bases and 2 bases, there was a span of 11 bases. Germline V gives CDR1 GTSNPN, CDR2 SVGIG (reference sequence).